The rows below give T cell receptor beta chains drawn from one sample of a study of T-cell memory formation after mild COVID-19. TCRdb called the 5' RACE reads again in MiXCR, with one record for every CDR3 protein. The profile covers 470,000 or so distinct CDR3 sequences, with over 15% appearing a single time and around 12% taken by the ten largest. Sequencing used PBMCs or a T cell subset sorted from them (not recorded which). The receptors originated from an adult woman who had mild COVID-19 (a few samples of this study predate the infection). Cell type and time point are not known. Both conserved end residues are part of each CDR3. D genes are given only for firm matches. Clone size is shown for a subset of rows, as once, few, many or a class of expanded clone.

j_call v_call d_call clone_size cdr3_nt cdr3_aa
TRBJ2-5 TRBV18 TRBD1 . TGTGCCAGCTCACCACAGCCCGGGACAGGGGGTCAAGAGACCCAGTACTTC CASSPQPGTGGQETQYF
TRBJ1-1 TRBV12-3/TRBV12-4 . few TGTGCCAGCCGTACGGCCCGACGCGGGGGGATGAACACTGAAGCTTTCTTT CASRTARRGGMNTEAFF
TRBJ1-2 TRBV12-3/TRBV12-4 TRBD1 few TGTGCCAGCAGTCACGGGACAGGGTTTTTTTTTGATGGCTACACCTTC CASSHGTGFFFDGYTF
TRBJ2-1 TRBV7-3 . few TGTGCCAGCAGCTTGGGTATTGACAATGAGCAGTTCTTC CASSLGIDNEQFF
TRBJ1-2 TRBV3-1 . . TGTGCCAGCAGCCACACAGGGATGGAAGGCTACACCTTC CASSHTGMEGYTF
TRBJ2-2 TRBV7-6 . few TGTGCCAGCAGCTTCCGAGGGGGGGAGCTGTTTTTT CASSFRGGELFF
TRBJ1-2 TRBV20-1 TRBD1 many TGCAGTGCTAGAGGACAGGGACAGCTTGGCTACACCTTC CSARGQGQLGYTF
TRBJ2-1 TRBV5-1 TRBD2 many TGCGCCAGCCACCGAGACGCCGGGACTAGCGGGAGGGGAAGGCAGTTCTTC CASHRDAGTSGRGRQFF
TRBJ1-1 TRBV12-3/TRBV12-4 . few TGTGCCAGCAGCCCGACAGGCTTCTCCCCTGAAGCTTTCTTT CASSPTGFSPEAFF
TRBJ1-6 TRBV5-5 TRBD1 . TGTGCCAGCAGCCCCCGGGACAGGGGTTTCAATTCACCCCTCCACTTT CASSPRDRGFNSPLHF
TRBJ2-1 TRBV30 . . TGTGCCTGGAGTGTAGGGCTAGCGAGAAACAATGAGCAGTTCTTC CAWSVGLARNNEQFF
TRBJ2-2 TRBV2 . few TGTGCCAGCAGTGCGGAGACCCCAAACACCGGGGAGCTGTTTTTT CASSAETPNTGELFF
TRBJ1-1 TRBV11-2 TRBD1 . TGTGCCAGCAGCTTGGTACCAGGGGGCTACGCTGAAGCTTTCTTT CASSLVPGGYAEAFF
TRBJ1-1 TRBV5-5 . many TGTGCCAGCAGCTTGTTACATGAAGCTTTCTTT CASSLLHEAFF
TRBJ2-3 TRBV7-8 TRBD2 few TGTGCCAGCAGCTTAGGGGGTAGCGGGAGTTCAGATACGCAGTATTTT CASSLGGSGSSDTQYF
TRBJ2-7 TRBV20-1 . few TGCAGTGCTAGGGACCCTAGACTCAACCCCTACGAGCAGTACTTC CSARDPRLNPYEQYF
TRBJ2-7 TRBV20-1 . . TGCAGTGCTCCTAGCGCAAGAAGGGCCTACGAGCAGTACTTC CSAPSARRAYEQYF
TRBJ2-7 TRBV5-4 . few TGTGCCAGCAGCTTGGCCGAGAGGGATGGGGCCTACGAGCAGTACTTC CASSLAERDGAYEQYF
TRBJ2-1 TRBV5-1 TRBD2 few TGCGCCAGCAGCCCGTCCCGAGCGGGAGGATCATCCGAGCAGTTCTTC CASSPSRAGGSSEQFF
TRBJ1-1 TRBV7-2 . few TGTGCCAGCAGCCACCCCATCATGAACACTGAAGCTTTCTTT CASSHPIMNTEAFF
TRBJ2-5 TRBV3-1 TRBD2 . TGTGCCAGCAGCCAAGGGAACCTAGCGGGGGGTCCTGAAGAGACCCAGTACTTC CASSQGNLAGGPEETQYF
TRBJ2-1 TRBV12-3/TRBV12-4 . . TGTGCCAGCAGTGAAATGACAGAATACAATGAGCAGTTCTTC CASSEMTEYNEQFF
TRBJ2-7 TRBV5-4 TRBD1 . TGTGCCAGCAGCAGCCGGGACAGGGGACACGAGCAGTACTTC CASSSRDRGHEQYF
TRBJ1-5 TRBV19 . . TGTGCCAGTAGTCCAGGTTGGGCGTCGGGTCAGCCCCAGCATTTT CASSPGWASGQPQHF
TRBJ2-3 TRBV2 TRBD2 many TGTGCCAGCAGTGAAGAGTCTAGCGGGGCTCTCAGCACAGATACGCAGTATTTT CASSEESSGALSTDTQYF
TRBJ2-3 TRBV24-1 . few TGTGCCACCGGGAAGGACCTCACAGATACGCAGTATTTT CATGKDLTDTQYF
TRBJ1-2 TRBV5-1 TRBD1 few TGCGCCAGTTTACCCGACAGGGGAAGTGGCTACACCTTC CASLPDRGSGYTF
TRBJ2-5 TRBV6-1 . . TGTGCCAGCAGTCAACTGACCCAAGAGACCCAGTACTTC CASSQLTQETQYF
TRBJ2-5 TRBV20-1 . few TGCAGTGCTAGAGAGGGGGACTCGCGGGAGACCCAGTACTTC CSAREGDSRETQYF
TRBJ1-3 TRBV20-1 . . TGCAGTGCTAGAGATCTGAAACAACAGGGAAACACCATATATTTT CSARDLKQQGNTIYF
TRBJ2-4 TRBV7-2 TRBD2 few TGTGCCAGCAGCTCGGGACTAGCGGGCCTACTCGGCAAAAACATTCAGTACTTC CASSSGLAGLLGKNIQYF
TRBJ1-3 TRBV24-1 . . TGTGCCACCACAGGGCCCTCCTCTGGAAACACCATATATTTT CATTGPSSGNTIYF
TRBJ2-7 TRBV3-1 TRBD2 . TGTGCCAGCAGCCAAGATCCTGGGCGGGGGAGTGGGAGCCAGCAGTACTTC CASSQDPGRGSGSQQYF
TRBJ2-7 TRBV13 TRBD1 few TGTGCCAGCAGCTCAATCCGGGACAGGGGGATTTTTACCTACGAGCAGTACTTC CASSSIRDRGIFTYEQYF